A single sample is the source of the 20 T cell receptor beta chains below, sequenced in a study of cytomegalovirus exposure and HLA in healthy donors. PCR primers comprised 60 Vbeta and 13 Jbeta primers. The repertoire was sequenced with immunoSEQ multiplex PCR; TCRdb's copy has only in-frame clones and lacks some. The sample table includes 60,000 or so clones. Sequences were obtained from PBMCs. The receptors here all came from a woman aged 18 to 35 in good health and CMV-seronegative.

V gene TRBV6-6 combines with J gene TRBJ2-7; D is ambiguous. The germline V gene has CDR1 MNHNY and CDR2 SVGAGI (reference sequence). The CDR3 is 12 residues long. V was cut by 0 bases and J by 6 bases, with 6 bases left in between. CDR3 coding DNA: TGTGCCAGCAGTTACTCTAGTGGCGAGCAGTACTTC. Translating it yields CASSYSSGEQYF.

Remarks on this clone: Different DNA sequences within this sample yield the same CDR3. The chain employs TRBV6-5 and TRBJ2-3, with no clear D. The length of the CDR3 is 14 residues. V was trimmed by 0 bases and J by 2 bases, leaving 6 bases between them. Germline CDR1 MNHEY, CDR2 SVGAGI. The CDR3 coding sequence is TGTGCCAGCAGTTACTCGAGGTCCACAGATACGCAGTATTTT. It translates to CASSYSRSTDTQYF.

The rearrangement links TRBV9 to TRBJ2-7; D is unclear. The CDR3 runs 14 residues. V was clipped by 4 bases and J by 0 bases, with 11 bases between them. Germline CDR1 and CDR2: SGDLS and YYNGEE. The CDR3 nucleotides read TGTGCCAGCAGCCGGTCGAGGAGCTCCTACGAGCAGTACTTC. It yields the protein CASSRSRSSYEQYF.

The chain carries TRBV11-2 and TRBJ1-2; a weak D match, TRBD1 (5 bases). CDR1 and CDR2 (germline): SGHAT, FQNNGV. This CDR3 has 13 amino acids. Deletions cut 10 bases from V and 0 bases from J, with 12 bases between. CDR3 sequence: CAIPSGANYGYTF. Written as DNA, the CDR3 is TGTGCCATCCCTTCGGGGGCTAACTATGGCTACACCTTC.

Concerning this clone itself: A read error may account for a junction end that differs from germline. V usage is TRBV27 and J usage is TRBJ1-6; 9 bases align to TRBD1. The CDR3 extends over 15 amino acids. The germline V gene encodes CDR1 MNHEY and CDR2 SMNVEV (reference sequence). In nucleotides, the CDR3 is TGTGCCAGCAGTTTCGGGACAGGGAATAACTCACCCCTCCACTTT. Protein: CASSFGTGNNSPLHF.

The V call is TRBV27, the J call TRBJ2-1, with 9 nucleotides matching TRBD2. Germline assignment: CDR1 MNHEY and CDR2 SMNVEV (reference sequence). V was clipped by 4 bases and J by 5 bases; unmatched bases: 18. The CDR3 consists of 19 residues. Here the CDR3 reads CASSSIPFRLAARDNEQFF. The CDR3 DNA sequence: TGTGCCAGCAGTTCTATACCTTTTAGACTAGCGGCGAGGGACAATGAGCAGTTCTTC.

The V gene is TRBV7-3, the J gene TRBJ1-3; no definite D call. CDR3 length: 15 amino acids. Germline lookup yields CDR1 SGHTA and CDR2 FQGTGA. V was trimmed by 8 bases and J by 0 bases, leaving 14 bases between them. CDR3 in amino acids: CASGRGINSGNTIYF. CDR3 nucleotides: TGTGCCAGCGGTAGAGGGATTAACTCTGGAAACACCATATATTTT.

The CDR3 bases are TGTGCCAGTAGTACCCGAGGGAGGCCCCAGCATTTT. Protein sequence: CASSTRGRPQHF. This chain links TRBV19 with TRBJ1-5, with D hard to call. Trimming shortened V by 4 bases and J by 9 bases, and 10 bases separated the two germline ends. CDR3 length: 12 amino acids. Germline lookup yields CDR1 LNHDA and CDR2 SQIVND (reference sequence).

The CDR3, as DNA: TGTGCCAGCAGCTTAGAGGGACACCAGAGGAGGTTCTATGGCTACACCTTC. Translating it yields CASSLEGHQRRFYGYTF. The rearrangement links TRBV7-8 to TRBJ1-2, with D possibly matching TRBD1 (6 bases). The V end lost 1 base, the J end lost 4 bases, and 19 bases lay between the germline ends. CDR3 size: 17 residues. Germline CDR1 is SGHVS and CDR2 is FQNEAQ.

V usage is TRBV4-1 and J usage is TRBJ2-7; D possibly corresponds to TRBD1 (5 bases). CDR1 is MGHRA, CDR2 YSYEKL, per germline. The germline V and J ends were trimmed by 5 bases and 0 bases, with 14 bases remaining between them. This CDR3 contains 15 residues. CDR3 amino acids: CASSNYDSLSYEQYF. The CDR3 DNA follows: TGCGCCAGCAGCAACTACGACAGCCTCTCCTACGAGCAGTACTTC.

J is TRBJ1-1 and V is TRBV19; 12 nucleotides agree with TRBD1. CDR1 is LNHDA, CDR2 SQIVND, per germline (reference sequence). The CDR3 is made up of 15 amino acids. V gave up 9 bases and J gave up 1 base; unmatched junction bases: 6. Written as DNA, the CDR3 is TGTGCCAGCTTCCGGGACAGGGGGCGGAACACTGAAGCTTTCTTT. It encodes CASFRDRGRNTEAFF.

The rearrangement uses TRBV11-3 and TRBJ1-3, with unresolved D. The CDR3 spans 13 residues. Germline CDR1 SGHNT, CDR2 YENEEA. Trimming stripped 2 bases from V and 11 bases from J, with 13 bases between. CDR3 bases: TGTGCCAGCAGCTTACGGGGAAAAGGCGCCATATATTTT. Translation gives CASSLRGKGAIYF.

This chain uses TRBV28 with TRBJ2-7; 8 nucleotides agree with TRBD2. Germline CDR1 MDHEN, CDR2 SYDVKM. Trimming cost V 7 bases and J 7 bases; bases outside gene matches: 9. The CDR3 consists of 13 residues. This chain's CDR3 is CASTRGGLQEQYF. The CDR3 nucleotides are TGTGCCAGCACCCGGGGGGGCTTGCAAGAGCAGTACTTC.

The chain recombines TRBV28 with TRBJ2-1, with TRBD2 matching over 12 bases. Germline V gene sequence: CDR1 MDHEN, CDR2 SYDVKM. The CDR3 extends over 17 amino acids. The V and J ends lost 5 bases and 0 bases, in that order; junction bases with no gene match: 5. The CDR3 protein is CASSPGTSGYSYNEQFF. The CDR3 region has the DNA TGTGCCAGCAGTCCCGGGACTAGCGGGTACTCCTACAATGAGCAGTTCTTC.

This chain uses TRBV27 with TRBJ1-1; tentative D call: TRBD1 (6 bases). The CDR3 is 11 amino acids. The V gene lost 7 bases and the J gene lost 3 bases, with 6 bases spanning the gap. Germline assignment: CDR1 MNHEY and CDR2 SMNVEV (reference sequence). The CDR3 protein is CASTGDTEAFF. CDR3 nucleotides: TGTGCCAGCACAGGGGACACTGAAGCTTTCTTT.

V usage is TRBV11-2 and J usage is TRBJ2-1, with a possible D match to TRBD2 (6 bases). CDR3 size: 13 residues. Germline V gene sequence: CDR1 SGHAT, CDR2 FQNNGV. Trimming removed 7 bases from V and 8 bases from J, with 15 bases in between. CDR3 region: CASTLTSSDEQFF. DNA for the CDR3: TGTGCCAGCACCCTGACTAGTTCCGATGAGCAGTTCTTC.

Written as DNA, the CDR3 is TGTGCCAGCAGCTTGGGACAGGGGGCGACCACTGAAGCTTTCTTT. The encoded protein is CASSLGQGATTEAFF. The chain recombines TRBV7-9 with TRBJ1-1, with 12 bases identical to TRBD1. Germline CDR1 reads SEHNR; CDR2 reads FQNEAQ (reference sequence). V shed 3 bases and J 4 bases; nucleotides not matched to a gene: 3. This CDR3 has 15 residues.

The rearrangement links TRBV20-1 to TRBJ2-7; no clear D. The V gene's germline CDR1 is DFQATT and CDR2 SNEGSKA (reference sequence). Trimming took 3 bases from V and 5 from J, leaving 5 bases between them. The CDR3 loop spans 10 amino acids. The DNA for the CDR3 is TGCAGTGCTAGCGAGGACGAGCAGTACTTC. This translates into CSASEDEQYF.

In nucleotides, the CDR3 is TGTGCCAGCAGCGTAGGGACAGCTTCTGTTGCTTTCTTT. Translating gives CASSVGTASVAFF. The rearrangement links TRBV9 to TRBJ1-1, with D tentatively TRBD1 (6 bases). CDR1 SGDLS and CDR2 YYNGEE come from the germline V gene. V was cut by 0 bases and J by 11 bases, with 14 bases left in between. The CDR3 loop spans 13 amino acids.

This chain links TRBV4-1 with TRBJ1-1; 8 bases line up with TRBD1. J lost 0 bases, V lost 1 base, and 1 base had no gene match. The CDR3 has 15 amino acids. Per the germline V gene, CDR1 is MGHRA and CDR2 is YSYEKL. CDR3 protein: CASSQAGGMNTEAFF. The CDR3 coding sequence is TGCGCCAGCAGCCAAGCAGGGGGCATGAACACTGAAGCTTTCTTT.